This T cell receptor (beta chain) comes out of a study of regulatory T cells in long-lasting Graves disease. Regarding time point: persistent/refractory GD, antithyroid drugs over 5 years with positive TRAb. After RNA was extracted from PBMCs, the TCR library was made from it. Doctors identified Graves' disease using the American Thyroid Association guidelines. This clonotype has just a few counts. Relying on iRepertoire HTBI primers and Arm-PCR of CDR3 regions, the team built TCR beta libraries. In the original processing: Detected in the samples were just over 60 TRBV and about 15 TRBJ segments. TCRdb passed the multiplex PCR reads through MiXCR, listing each CDR3 protein once. TCRdb assigned the V and J calls; the authors' analysis was not used. This sample carries approximately 440,000 distinct CDR3 sequences, around a quarter of them seen once, and the ten largest clones take about 26%. Per the germline V gene, CDR1 is SGHVS and CDR2 is FQNEAQ. This CDR3 has 13 residues. V dropped 0 bases and J dropped 7 bases, with 10 bases sitting between them.

The TCR sequence derives from a female donor with Graves disease. The sample was peripheral blood mononuclear cells (PBMCs), taken when the disease was refractory, from a patient treated with antithyroid drugs. This chain connects TRBV7-8 to TRBJ2-7, with D perhaps TRBD2 (5 bases). In DNA form, the CDR3 reads TGTGCCAGCAGCTTAGCCGGGGATGGGGAGCAGTACTTC. Residues: CASSLAGDGEQYF.